This T cell receptor beta chain was identified during a study of control samples from healthy donors and cancer patients. Measured with immunoSEQ multiplex PCR; TCRdb has only the in-frame clones, and not every one. The table has 75,000 to 95,000 clones, more than 70% seen once. Looked up from germline, CDR1 is LNHDA and CDR2 is SQIVND (reference sequence). This CDR3 comprises 15 residues. With V trimmed by 3 bases and J by 7 bases, 11 bases remained unmatched. The sequence derives from a woman aged 45-59 years in good health. This sequence joins TRBV19 and TRBJ1-1; TRBD1 agrees at 7 bases. Sequencing used blood. CDR3 coding DNA: TGTGCCAGTAGTATCCAGACAGGGATGGGCGTTGAAGCTTTCTTT. Its protein is CASSIQTGMGVEAFF.